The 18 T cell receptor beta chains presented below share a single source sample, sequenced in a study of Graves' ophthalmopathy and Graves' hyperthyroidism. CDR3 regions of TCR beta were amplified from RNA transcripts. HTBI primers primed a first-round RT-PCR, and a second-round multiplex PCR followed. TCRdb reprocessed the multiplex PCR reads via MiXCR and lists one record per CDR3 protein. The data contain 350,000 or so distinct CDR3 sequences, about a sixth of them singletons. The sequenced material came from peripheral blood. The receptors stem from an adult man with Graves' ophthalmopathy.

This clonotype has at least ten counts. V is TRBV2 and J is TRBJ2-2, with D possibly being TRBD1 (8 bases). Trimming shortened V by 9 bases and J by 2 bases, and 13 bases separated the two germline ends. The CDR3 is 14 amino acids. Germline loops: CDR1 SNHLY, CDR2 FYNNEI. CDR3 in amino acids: CARGGTGNTGELFF. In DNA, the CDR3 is TGTGCCAGGGGGGGGACAGGTAACACCGGGGAGCTGTTTTTT.

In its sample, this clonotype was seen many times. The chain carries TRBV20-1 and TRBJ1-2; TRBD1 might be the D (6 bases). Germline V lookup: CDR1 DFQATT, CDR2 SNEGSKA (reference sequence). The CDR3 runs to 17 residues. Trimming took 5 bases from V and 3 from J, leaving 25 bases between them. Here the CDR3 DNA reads TGCAGTGCTGGACCGTCGGCAGGGGCGGACCAGGACTATGGCTACACCTTC. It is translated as CSAGPSAGADQDYGYTF.

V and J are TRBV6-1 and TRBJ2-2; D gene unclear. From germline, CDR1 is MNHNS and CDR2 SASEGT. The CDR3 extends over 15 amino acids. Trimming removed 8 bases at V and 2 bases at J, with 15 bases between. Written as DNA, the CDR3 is TGTGCCAGCTTCAACCTCCTCGGAAACACCGGGGAGCTGTTTTTT. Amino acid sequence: CASFNLLGNTGELFF.

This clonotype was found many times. The CDR3 DNA follows: TGTGCCGGAAGCGAAGGAATGGCTGAAGCTTTCTTT. It codes for CAGSEGMAEAFF. J is TRBJ1-1 and V is TRBV30; D uncertain. With 8 bases removed from V and 6 bases from J, the gap between germline ends came to 16 bases. The germline gives CDR1 GTSNPN, CDR2 SVGIG (reference sequence). The length of the CDR3 is 12 residues.

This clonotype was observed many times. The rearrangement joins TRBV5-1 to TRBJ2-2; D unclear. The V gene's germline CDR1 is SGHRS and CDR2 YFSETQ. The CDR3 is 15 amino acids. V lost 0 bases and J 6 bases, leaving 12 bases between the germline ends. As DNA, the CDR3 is TGCGCCAGCAGCTTGGTGGACCGAAAGTCCGGGGAGCTGTTTTTT. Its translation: CASSLVDRKSGELFF.

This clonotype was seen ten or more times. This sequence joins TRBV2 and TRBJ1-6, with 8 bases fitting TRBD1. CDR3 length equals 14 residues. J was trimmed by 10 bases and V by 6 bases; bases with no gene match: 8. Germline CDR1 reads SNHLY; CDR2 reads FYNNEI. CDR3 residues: CASRGTGSISPLHF. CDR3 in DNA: TGTGCCAGCAGGGGGACAGGCTCGATCTCACCCCTCCACTTT.

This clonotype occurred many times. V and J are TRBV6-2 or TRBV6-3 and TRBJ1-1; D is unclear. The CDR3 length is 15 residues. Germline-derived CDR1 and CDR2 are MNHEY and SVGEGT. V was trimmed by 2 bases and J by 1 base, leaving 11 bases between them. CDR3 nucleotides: TGTGCCAGCAGTTACGCAACATGGGAGAACACTGAAGCTTTCTTT. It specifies CASSYATWENTEAFF.

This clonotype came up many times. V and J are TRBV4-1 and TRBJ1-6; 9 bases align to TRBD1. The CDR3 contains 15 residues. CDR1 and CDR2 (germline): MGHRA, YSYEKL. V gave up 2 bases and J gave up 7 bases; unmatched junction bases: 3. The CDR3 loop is CASSQSGTGNSPLHF. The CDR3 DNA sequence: TGCGCCAGCAGCCAATCCGGGACAGGGAATTCACCCCTCCACTTT.

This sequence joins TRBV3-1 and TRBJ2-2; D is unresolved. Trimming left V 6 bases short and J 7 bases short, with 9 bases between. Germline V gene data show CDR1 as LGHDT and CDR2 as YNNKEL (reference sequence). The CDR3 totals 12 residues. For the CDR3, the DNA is TGTGCCAGCAGACCTACTGACGGGGAGCTGTTTTTT. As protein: CASRPTDGELFF.

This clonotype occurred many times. The CDR3 here is CASIRDSSGNTIYF. In DNA form, the CDR3 reads TGTGCCAGCATTCGGGACAGCTCTGGAAACACCATATATTTT. The chain couples TRBV6-2 or TRBV6-3 to TRBJ1-3, with 7 positions matching TRBD1. The CDR3 is 14 residues long. Trimming took 7 bases from V and 0 from J; bases not matched to a gene: 3. Germline-derived CDR1 and CDR2 are MNHEY and SVGEGT.

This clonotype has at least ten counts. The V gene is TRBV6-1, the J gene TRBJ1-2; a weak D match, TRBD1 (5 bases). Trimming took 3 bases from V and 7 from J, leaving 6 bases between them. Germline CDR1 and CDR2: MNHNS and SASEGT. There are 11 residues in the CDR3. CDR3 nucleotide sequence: TGTGCCAGCAGTGAGGGGGGTGGCTACACCTTC. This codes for CASSEGGGYTF.

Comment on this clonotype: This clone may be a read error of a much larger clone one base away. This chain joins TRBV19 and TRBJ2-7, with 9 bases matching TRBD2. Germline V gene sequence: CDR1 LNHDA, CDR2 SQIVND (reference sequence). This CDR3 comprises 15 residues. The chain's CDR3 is CVSSISSGSESEQYF. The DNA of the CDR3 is TGTGTCAGTAGTATAAGTAGCGGGAGCGAGAGCGAGCAGTACTTC.

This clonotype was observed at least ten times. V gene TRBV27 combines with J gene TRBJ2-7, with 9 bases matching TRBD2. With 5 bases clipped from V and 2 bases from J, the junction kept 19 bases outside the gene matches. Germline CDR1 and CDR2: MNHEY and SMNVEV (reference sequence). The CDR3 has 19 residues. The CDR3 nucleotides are TGTGCCAGCAGTCGCGGGGGGGGACCCCGTGAGGGGGCCCCCTACGAGCAGTACTTC. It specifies CASSRGGGPREGAPYEQYF.

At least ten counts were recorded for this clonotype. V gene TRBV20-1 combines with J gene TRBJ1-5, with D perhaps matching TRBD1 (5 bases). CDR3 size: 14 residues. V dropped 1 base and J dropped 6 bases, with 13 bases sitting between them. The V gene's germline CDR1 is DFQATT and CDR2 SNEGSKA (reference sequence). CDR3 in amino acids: CSARVQGTLQPQHF. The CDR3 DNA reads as TGCAGTGCTAGAGTCCAGGGTACTCTTCAGCCCCAGCATTTT.

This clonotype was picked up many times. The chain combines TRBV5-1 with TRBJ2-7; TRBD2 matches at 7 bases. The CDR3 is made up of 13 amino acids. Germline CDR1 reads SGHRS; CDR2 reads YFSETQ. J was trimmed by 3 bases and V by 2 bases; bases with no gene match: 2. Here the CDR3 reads CASSLREGYEQYF. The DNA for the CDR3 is TGCGCCAGCAGCTTAAGGGAGGGCTACGAGCAGTACTTC.

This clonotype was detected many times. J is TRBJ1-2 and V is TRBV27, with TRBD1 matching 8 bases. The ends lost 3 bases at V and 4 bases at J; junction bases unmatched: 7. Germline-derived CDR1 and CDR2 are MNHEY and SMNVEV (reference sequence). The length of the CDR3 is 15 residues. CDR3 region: CASSFRTGRGYGYTF. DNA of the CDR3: TGTGCCAGCAGTTTTAGGACAGGGAGAGGCTATGGCTACACCTTC.

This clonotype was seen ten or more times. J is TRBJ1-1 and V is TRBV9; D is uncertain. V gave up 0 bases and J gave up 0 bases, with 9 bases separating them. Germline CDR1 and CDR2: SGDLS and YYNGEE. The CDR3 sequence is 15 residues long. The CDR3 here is CASSVAVTMNTEAFF. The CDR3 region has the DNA TGTGCCAGCAGCGTAGCAGTAACGATGAACACTGAAGCTTTCTTT.

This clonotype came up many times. CDR3 region: CSASDSWTGQETQYF. For the CDR3, the DNA is TGCAGTGCTAGCGATTCTTGGACAGGTCAAGAGACCCAGTACTTC. V gene TRBV20-1 combines with J gene TRBJ2-5, with 7 bases fitting TRBD1. The CDR3 has 15 residues. Trimming removed 3 bases from V and 2 bases from J; junction bases left unmatched: 9. In germline, CDR1 is DFQATT, CDR2 SNEGSKA (reference sequence).